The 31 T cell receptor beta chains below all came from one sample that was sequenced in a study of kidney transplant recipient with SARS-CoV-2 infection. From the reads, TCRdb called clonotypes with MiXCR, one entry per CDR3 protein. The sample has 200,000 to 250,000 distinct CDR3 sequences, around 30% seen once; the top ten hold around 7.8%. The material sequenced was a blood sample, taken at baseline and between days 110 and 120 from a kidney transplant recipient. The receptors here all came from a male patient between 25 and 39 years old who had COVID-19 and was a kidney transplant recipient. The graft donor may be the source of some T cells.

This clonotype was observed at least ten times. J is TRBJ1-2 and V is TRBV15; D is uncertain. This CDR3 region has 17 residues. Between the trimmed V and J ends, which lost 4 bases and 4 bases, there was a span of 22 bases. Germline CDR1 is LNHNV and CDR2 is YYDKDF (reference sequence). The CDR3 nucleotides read TGTGCCACCAGCAATGGCACAAGGTGTGGAAAGACCTATGGCTACACCTTC. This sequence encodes CATSNGTRCGKTYGYTF.

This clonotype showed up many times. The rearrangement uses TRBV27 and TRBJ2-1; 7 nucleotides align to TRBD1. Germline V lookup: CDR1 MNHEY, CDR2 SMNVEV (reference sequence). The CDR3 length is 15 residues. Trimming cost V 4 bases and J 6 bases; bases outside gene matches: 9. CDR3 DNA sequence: TGTGCCAGCAGTTCTAACAGGGGTAAGGGCAATGAGCAGTTCTTC. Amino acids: CASSSNRGKGNEQFF.

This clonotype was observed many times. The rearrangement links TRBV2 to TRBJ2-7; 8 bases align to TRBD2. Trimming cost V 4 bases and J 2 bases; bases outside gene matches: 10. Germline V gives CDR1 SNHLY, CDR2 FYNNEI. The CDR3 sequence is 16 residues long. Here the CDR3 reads CASSGRGGDRTYEQYF. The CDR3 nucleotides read TGTGCCAGCAGTGGCCGGGGGGGGGACCGGACCTACGAGCAGTACTTC.

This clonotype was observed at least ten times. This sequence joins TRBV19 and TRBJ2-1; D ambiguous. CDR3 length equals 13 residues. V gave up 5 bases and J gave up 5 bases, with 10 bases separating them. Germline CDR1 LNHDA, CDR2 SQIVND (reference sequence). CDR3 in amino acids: CASSGLDNNEQFF. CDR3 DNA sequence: TGTGCCAGTAGTGGTTTAGATAACAATGAGCAGTTCTTC.

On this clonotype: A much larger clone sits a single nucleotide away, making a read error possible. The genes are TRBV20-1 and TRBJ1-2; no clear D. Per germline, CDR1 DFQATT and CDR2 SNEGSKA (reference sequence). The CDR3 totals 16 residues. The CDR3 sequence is CNAKVQLFRKTYGYTF. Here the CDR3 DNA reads TGCAATGCTAAAGTACAGCTGTTTCGAAAGACCTATGGCTACACCTTC.

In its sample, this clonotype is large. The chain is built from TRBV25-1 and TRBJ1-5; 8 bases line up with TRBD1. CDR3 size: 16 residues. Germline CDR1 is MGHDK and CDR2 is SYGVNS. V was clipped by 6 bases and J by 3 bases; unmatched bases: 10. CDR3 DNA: TGTGCCAGCAGCCCATCCCCGACAGGGGACAATCAGCCCCAGCATTTT. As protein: CASSPSPTGDNQPQHF. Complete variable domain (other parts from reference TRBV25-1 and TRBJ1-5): EADIYQTPRYLVIGTGKKITLECSQTMGHDKMYWYQQDPGMELHLIHYSYGVNSTEKGDLSSESTVSRIRTEHFPLTLESARPSHTSQYLCASSPSPTGDNQPQHFGDGTRLSIL.

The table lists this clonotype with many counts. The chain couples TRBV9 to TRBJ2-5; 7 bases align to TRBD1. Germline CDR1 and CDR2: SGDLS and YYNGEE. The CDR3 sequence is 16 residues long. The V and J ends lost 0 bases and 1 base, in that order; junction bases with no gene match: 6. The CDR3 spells CASSVGPRTGQETQYF. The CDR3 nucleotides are TGTGCCAGCAGCGTAGGCCCAAGGACAGGCCAAGAGACCCAGTACTTC.

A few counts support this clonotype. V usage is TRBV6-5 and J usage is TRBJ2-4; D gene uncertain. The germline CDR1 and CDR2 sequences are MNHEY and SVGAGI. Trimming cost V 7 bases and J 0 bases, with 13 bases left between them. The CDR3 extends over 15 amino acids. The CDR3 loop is CASMVGFIAKNIQYF. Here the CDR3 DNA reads TGTGCCAGCATGGTCGGATTTATAGCCAAAAACATTCAGTACTTC.

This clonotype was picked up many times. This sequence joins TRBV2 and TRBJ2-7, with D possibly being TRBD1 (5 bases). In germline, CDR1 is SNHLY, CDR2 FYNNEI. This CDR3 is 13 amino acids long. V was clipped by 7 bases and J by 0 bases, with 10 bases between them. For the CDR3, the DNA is TGTGCCAGCATGGGGCTTTTCTCCTACGAGCAGTACTTC. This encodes CASMGLFSYEQYF.

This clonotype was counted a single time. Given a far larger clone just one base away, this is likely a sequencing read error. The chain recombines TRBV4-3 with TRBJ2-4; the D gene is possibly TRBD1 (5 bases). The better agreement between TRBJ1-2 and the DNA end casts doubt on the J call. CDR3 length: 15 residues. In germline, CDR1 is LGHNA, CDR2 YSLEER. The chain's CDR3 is CASSQDPGLEYGYTF. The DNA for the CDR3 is TGCGCCAGCAGCCAAGATCCAGGGTTGGAGTATGGCTACACCTTC.

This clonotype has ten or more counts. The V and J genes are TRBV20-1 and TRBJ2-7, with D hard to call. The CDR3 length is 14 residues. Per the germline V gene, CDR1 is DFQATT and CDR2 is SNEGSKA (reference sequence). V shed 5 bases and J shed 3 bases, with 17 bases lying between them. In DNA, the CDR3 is TGCAGTGCTCCCGGTCCTGCCCGTTACTACGAGCAGTACTTC. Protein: CSAPGPARYYEQYF.

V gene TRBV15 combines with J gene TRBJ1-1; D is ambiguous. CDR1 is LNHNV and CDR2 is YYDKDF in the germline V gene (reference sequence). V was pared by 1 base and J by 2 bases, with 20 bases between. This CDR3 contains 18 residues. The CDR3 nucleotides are TGTGCCACCAGCAGAGGAGGGAACCTCCTAAAGGGAAACACTGAAGCTTTCTTT. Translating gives CATSRGGNLLKGNTEAFF.

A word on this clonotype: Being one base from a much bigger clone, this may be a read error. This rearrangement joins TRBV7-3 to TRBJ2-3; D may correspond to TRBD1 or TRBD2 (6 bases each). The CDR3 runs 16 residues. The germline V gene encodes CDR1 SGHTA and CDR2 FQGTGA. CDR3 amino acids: CASSLRGPQATDTRYF. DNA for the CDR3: TGTGCCAGCAGCTTACGGGGGCCCCAGGCCACAGATACGCGGTATTTT.

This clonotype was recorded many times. The CDR3 nucleotides read TGTGCCAGCAGCCCAACGGGCCTACAGGGGAGCACTGAAGCTTTCTTT. It encodes CASSPTGLQGSTEAFF. The chain is built from TRBV7-9 and TRBJ1-1; 7 nucleotides agree with TRBD1. This CDR3 is built from 16 residues. V dropped 5 bases and J dropped 4; count of bases not matched to a gene: 13. From germline, CDR1 is SEHNR and CDR2 FQNEAQ (reference sequence). The full variable domain, rest sourced from reference TRBV7-9 and TRBJ1-1, is DTGVSQNPRHKITKRGQNVTFRCDPISEHNRLYWYRQTLGQGPEFLTYFQNEAQLEKSRLLSDRFSAERPKGSFSTLEIQRTEQGDSAMYLCASSPTGLQGSTEAFFGQGTRLTVV.

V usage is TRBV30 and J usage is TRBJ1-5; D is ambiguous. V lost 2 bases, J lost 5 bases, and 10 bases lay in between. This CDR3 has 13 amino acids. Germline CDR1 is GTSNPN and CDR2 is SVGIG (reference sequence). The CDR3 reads CAWSRQKDQPQHF. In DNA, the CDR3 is TGTGCCTGGAGTCGGCAGAAGGATCAGCCCCAGCATTTT.

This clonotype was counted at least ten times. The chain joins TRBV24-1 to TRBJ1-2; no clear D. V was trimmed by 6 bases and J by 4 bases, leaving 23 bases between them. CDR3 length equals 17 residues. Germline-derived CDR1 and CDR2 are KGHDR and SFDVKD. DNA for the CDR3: TGTGCCACCAGTCAGCGTAATAGTACCAGAAAGACCTATGGCTACACCTTC. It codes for CATSQRNSTRKTYGYTF.

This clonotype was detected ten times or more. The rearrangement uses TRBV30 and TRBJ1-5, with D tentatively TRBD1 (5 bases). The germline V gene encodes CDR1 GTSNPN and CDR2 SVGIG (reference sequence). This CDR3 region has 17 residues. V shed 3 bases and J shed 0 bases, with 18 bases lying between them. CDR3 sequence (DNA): TGTGCCTGGAGGACGGGGCAGAAGCCTTTTAGCAATCAGCCCCAGCATTTT. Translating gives CAWRTGQKPFSNQPQHF.

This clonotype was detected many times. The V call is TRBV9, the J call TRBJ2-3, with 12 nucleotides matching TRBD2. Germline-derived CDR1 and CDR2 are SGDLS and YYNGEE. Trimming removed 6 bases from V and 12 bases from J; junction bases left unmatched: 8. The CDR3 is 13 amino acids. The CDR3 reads CASNNGLAGFQYF. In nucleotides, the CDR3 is TGTGCCAGCAACAACGGACTAGCGGGATTCCAGTATTTT.

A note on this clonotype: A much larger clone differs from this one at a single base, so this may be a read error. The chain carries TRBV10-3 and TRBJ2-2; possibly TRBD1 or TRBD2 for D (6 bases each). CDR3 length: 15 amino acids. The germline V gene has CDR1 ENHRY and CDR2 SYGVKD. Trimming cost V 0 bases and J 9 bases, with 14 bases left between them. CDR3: CAISESRWGARELFF. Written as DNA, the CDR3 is TGTGCCATCAGTGAGTCGAGATGGGGGGCCAGGGAGCTGTTTTTT.

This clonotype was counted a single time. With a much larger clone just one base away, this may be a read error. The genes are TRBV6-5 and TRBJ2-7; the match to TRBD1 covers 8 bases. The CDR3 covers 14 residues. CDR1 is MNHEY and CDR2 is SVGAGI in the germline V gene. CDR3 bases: TGTGCCAGCAGTGACCACAGGGGGTCCTACGGGCAGTACTTC. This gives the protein CASSDHRGSYGQYF.

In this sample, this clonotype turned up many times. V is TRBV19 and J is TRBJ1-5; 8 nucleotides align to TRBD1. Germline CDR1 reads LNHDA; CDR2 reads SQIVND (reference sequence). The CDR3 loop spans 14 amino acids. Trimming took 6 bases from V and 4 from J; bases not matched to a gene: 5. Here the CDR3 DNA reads TGTGCCAGTAGCTCAGACAGGGGAAATCAGCCCCAGCATTTT. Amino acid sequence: CASSSDRGNQPQHF.

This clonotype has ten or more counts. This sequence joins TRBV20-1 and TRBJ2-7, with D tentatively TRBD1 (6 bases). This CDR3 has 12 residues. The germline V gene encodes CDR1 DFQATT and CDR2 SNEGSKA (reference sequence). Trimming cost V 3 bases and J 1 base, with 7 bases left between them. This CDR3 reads CSARGHSYEQYF. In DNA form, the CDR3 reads TGCAGTGCTAGGGGACATTCCTACGAGCAGTACTTC.

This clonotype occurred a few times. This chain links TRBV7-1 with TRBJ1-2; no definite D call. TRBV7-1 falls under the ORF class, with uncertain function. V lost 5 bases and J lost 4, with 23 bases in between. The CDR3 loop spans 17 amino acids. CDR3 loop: CASSHIFHEGKTYGYTF. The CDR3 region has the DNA TGTGCCAGCAGCCACATCTTTCACGAGGGAAAGACCTATGGCTACACCTTC.

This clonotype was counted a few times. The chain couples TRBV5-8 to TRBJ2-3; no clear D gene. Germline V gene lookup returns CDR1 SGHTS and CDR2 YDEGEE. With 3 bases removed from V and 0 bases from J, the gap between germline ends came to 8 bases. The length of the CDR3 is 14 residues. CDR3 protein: CASSSPPSTDTQYF. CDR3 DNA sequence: TGTGCCAGCAGCTCCCCTCCCAGCACAGATACGCAGTATTTT.

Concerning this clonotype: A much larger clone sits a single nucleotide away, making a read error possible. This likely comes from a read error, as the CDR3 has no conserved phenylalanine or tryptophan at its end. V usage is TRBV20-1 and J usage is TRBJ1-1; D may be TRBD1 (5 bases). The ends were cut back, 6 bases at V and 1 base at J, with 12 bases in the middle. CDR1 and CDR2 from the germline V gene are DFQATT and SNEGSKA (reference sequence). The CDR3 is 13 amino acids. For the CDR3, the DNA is TGCAGTGCCCCGAGGCAGGGGAACACTGAAGCTTTCTCT. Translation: CSAPRQGNTEAFS.

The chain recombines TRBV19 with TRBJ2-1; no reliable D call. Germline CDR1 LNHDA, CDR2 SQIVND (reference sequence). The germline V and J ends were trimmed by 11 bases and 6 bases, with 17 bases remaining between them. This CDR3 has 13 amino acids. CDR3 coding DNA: TGTGCCTCCTGGCCCCAAGGATCCAATGAGCAGTTCTTC. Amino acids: CASWPQGSNEQFF.

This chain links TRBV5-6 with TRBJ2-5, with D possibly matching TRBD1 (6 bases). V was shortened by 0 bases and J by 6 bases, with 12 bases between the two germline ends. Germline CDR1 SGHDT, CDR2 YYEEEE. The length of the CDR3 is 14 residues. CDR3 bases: TGTGCCAGCAGCTTGGGGAGAGGGGGTAAGACCCAGTACTTC. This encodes CASSLGRGGKTQYF.

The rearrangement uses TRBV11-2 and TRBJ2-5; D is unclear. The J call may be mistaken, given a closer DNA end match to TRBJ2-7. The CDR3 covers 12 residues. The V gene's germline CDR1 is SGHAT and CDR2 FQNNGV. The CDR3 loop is CASSLGCYEQYF. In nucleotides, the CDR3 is TGTGCCAGCAGCTTAGGGTGCTACGAGCAGTACTTC.

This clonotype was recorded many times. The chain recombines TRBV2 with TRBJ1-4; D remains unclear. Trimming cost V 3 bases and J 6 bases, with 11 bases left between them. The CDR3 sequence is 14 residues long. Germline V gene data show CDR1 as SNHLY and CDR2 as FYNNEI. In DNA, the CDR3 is TGTGCCAGCAGTGATTTGGTCGGTGATGAAAAACTGTTTTTT. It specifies CASSDLVGDEKLFF.

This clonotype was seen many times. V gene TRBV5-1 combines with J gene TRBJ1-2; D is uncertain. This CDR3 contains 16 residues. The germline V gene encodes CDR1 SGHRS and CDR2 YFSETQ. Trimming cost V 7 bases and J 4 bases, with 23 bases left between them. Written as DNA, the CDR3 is TGCGCCAGCGAATGCACATCGGTTCGAAAGACCTATGGCTACACCTTC. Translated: CASECTSVRKTYGYTF.

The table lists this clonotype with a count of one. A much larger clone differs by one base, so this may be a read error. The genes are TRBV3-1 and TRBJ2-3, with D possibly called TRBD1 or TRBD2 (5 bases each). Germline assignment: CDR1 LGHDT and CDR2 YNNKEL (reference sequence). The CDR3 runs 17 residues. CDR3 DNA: TGTGCCAGCCGCCACCTCGGGGACCAATTTAGCACAGATACGCAGTATTTT. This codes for CASRHLGDQFSTDTQYF.